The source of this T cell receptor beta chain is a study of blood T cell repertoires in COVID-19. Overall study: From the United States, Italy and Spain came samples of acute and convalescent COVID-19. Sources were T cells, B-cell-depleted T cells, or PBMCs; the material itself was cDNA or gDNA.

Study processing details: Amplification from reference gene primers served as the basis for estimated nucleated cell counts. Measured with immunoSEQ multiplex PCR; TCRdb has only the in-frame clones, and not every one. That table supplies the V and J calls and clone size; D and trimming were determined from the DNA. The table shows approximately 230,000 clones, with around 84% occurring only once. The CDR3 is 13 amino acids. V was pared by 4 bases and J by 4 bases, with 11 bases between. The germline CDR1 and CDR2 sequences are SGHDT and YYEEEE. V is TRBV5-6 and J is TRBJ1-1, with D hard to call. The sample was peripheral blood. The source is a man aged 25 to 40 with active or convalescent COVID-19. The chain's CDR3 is CASSPSPGTEAFF. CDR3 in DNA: TGTGCCAGCAGCCCCTCCCCGGGCACTGAAGCTTTCTTT.